This T cell receptor beta chain was observed in a study of blood T cell repertoires in COVID-19. Across the whole study: Material from acute and convalescent COVID-19 was sourced from the United States, Italy and Spain.

Some clones are missing from TCRdb's copy, which holds only in-frame ones; the method was immunoSEQ multiplex PCR. The sample lists about 200,000 clones; approximately 87% were seen once. This CDR3 spans 12 amino acids. CDR1 and CDR2 (germline): SGHRS, YFSETQ. Trimming stripped 6 bases from V and 7 bases from J, with 13 bases between. The source of this sequence is a woman aged 70 to 79 with acute or convalescent COVID-19. This chain joins TRBV5-1 and TRBJ1-2; the D gene is possibly TRBD1 (6 bases). Input material: peripheral blood. The DNA of the CDR3 is TGCGCCAGCAAGGACAGCGAGGTTGGCTACACCTTC. It specifies CASKDSEVGYTF.